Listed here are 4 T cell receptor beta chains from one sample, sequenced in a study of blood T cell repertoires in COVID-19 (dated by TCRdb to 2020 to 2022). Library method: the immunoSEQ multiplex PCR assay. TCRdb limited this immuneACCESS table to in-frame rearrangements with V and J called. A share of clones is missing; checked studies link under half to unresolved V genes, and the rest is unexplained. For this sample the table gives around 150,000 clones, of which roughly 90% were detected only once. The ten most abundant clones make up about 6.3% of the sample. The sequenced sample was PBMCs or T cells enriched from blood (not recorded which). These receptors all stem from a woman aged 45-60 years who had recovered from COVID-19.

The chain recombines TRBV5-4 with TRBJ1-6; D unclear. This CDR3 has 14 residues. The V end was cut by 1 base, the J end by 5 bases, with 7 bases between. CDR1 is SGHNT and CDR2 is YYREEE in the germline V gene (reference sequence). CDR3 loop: CASSLSGNNSPLHF. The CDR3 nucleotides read TGTGCCAGCAGCTTGAGCGGAAATAATTCACCCCTCCACTTT.

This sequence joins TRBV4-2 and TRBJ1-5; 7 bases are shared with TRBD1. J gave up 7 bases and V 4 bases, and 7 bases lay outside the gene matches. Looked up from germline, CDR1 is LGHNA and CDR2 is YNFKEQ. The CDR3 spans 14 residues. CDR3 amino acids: CASSPGTVKQPQHF. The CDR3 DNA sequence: TGTGCCAGCAGCCCAGGGACAGTAAAGCAGCCCCAGCATTTT.

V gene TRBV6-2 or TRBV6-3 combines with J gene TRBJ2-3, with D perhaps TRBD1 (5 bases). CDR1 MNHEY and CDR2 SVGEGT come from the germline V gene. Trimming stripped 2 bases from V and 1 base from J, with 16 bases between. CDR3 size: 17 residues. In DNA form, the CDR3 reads TGTGCCAGCAGTTACGCTTTCCGACAGACTCGCACAGATACGCAGTATTTT. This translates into CASSYAFRQTRTDTQYF.

The DNA of the CDR3 is TGTGCCATCAGTGACGGGGGGATCTCGGAAGCTTTCTTT. It codes for CAISDGGISEAFF. V gene TRBV10-3 combines with J gene TRBJ1-1, with D possibly TRBD1 on 5 matching bases. The CDR3 loop spans 13 amino acids. Germline CDR1 is ENHRY and CDR2 is SYGVKD. Trimming pared 3 bases from V and 8 bases from J, leaving 13 bases between.